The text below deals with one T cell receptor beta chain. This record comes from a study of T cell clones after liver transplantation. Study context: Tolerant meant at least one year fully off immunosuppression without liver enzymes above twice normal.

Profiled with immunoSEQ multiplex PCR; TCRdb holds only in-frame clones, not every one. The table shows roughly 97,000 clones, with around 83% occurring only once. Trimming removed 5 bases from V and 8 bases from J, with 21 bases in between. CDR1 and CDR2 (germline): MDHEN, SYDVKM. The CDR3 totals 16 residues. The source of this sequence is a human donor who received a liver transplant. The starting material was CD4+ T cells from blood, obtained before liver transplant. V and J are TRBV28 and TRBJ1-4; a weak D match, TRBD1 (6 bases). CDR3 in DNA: TGTGCCAGCAGTAGTCCAGGCGGGGGGCAAAGGGAAAAACTGTTTTTT. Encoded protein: CASSSPGGGQREKLFF.